This is a list of T cell receptor beta chains from one sample in a study of CD8+ T cells in alopecia areata. Repertoires were generated with immunoSEQ multiplex PCR, while TCRdb's copy carries only in-frame clones and drops some. The sample contains about 140,000 clones, 51% of which appear only once. Source: CD4+ T cells sorted from blood, taken at week 0. Receptor source: a human donor with alopecia areata. CDR3s leave out the opening cysteine and the closing phenylalanine or tryptophan. D genes are given only for firm matches. For some rows the clone size is stated as once, few or many, or as a class when expanded; others skip it.

D gene: -; clone size: -; V gene: TRBV12-5; J gene: TRBJ2-3; CDR3 protein: ASGPGWDTQY
D gene: -; clone size: -; V gene: TRBV7-3; J gene: TRBJ2-2; CDR3 protein: ASSPGATPGELF
D gene: TRBD1; clone size: few; V gene: TRBV2; J gene: TRBJ1-5; CDR3 protein: ASRDRGFNQPQH
D gene: -; clone size: -; V gene: TRBV28; J gene: TRBJ2-7; CDR3 protein: ASRDLRVSPYEQY
D gene: -; clone size: -; V gene: TRBV4-1; J gene: TRBJ2-5; CDR3 protein: ASSQGGMGIQETQY
D gene: -; clone size: -; V gene: TRBV30; J gene: TRBJ1-1; CDR3 protein: AWSGDRREAF
D gene: TRBD1; clone size: few; V gene: TRBV7-9; J gene: TRBJ1-1; CDR3 protein: ASSYGQGNTEAF
D gene: -; clone size: -; V gene: TRBV6-5; J gene: TRBJ2-7; CDR3 protein: ASRYSAAYEQY
D gene: TRBD1; clone size: -; V gene: TRBV9; J gene: TRBJ1-4; CDR3 protein: ASSAPGQGGNEKLF
D gene: TRBD2; clone size: few; V gene: TRBV30; J gene: TRBJ2-3; CDR3 protein: AWSRGGSGADTQY
D gene: -; clone size: -; V gene: TRBV29-1; J gene: TRBJ2-2; CDR3 protein: SVDPGTGELF
D gene: -; clone size: -; V gene: TRBV6-5; J gene: TRBJ2-7; CDR3 protein: ASRRQYPFEQY
D gene: TRBD1; clone size: -; V gene: TRBV5-1; J gene: TRBJ2-1; CDR3 protein: ASRTSGTGQASRYNEQF
D gene: -; clone size: -; V gene: TRBV30; J gene: TRBJ1-5; CDR3 protein: AWSIPGVSGNQPQH
D gene: -; clone size: few; V gene: TRBV7-8; J gene: TRBJ2-1; CDR3 protein: ASSPQFSYNEQF
D gene: TRBD2; clone size: -; V gene: TRBV19; J gene: TRBJ2-1; CDR3 protein: ASKIAGNYNEQF
D gene: TRBD2; clone size: many; V gene: TRBV14; J gene: TRBJ2-1; CDR3 protein: ASSPMGRLAGSFSYNEQF
D gene: -; clone size: -; V gene: TRBV14; J gene: TRBJ1-1; CDR3 protein: ASSQDLGGGGTEAF
D gene: -; clone size: -; V gene: TRBV28; J gene: TRBJ2-3; CDR3 protein: ASSTGTNGADTQY
D gene: -; clone size: -; V gene: TRBV5-4; J gene: TRBJ2-7; CDR3 protein: ASSQADLRRAVYEQY
D gene: -; clone size: once; V gene: TRBV29-1; J gene: TRBJ2-1; CDR3 protein: SVLAGSRLAPHEQF
D gene: -; clone size: -; V gene: TRBV5-4; J gene: TRBJ2-2; CDR3 protein: ASSLAEWGSTGELF
D gene: -; clone size: -; V gene: TRBV9; J gene: TRBJ2-1; CDR3 protein: ASSQSGQSSYNEQF
D gene: TRBD2; clone size: few; V gene: TRBV7-8; J gene: TRBJ2-5; CDR3 protein: ASSPRKTGLAGSIQETQY
D gene: -; clone size: -; V gene: TRBV19; J gene: TRBJ2-5; CDR3 protein: ASSRSGQETQY
D gene: -; clone size: -; V gene: TRBV15; J gene: TRBJ2-7; CDR3 protein: ATSRDNGAGGYEQY
D gene: -; clone size: few; V gene: TRBV30; J gene: TRBJ1-1; CDR3 protein: AWSALMNTEAF
D gene: -; clone size: -; V gene: TRBV29-1; J gene: TRBJ2-2; CDR3 protein: SVAIGTTNTGELF
D gene: -; clone size: -; V gene: TRBV11-2; J gene: TRBJ2-3; CDR3 protein: ASSLDYGADTQY
D gene: -; clone size: once; V gene: TRBV5-1; J gene: TRBJ2-3; CDR3 protein: ASSLERQSSTDTQY
D gene: -; clone size: -; V gene: TRBV29-1; J gene: TRBJ1-1; CDR3 protein: SGERQMNTEAF
D gene: -; clone size: -; V gene: TRBV7-9; J gene: TRBJ2-7; CDR3 protein: ASSLGGQGSYEQY
D gene: -; clone size: -; V gene: TRBV30; J gene: TRBJ1-1; CDR3 protein: AWSLGRITEAF
D gene: -; clone size: -; V gene: TRBV30; J gene: TRBJ1-1; CDR3 protein: AWSMGENTEAF
D gene: TRBD2; clone size: few; V gene: TRBV19; J gene: TRBJ2-3; CDR3 protein: ASSKIAGGPTDTQY
D gene: TRBD1; clone size: few; V gene: TRBV5-1; J gene: TRBJ2-5; CDR3 protein: ASSRGTVQETQY
D gene: -; clone size: -; V gene: TRBV30; J gene: TRBJ2-3; CDR3 protein: AWKDPDTQY
D gene: -; clone size: -; V gene: TRBV2; J gene: TRBJ1-2; CDR3 protein: ASRELGRFYGYT
D gene: -; clone size: -; V gene: TRBV28; J gene: TRBJ2-2; CDR3 protein: ATYASTGELF
D gene: -; clone size: few; V gene: TRBV2; J gene: TRBJ1-1; CDR3 protein: ASRTDGPYGEAF
D gene: TRBD1; clone size: -; V gene: TRBV29-1; J gene: TRBJ2-1; CDR3 protein: SGRTGGSYEQF
D gene: -; clone size: -; V gene: TRBV29-1; J gene: TRBJ1-1; CDR3 protein: SVADRNTEAF
D gene: TRBD1; clone size: -; V gene: TRBV5-1; J gene: TRBJ1-3; CDR3 protein: ASSLGQGGGNTIY
D gene: -; clone size: few; V gene: TRBV7-3; J gene: TRBJ2-5; CDR3 protein: ASSLSGALETQY
D gene: TRBD1; clone size: few; V gene: TRBV5-1; J gene: TRBJ2-6; CDR3 protein: ASSLIGTGLSGANVLT
D gene: TRBD1; clone size: -; V gene: TRBV10-3; J gene: TRBJ1-5; CDR3 protein: AISEYGGQYSNQPQH
D gene: TRBD1; clone size: -; V gene: TRBV29-1; J gene: TRBJ2-7; CDR3 protein: SGGTGLYEQY
D gene: TRBD1; clone size: few; V gene: TRBV15; J gene: TRBJ2-3; CDR3 protein: ATSYPDRAGDTQY
D gene: -; clone size: few; V gene: TRBV6-5; J gene: TRBJ2-5; CDR3 protein: ASTSDQETQY
D gene: -; clone size: few; V gene: TRBV29-1; J gene: TRBJ2-7; CDR3 protein: SVAHGTYEQY